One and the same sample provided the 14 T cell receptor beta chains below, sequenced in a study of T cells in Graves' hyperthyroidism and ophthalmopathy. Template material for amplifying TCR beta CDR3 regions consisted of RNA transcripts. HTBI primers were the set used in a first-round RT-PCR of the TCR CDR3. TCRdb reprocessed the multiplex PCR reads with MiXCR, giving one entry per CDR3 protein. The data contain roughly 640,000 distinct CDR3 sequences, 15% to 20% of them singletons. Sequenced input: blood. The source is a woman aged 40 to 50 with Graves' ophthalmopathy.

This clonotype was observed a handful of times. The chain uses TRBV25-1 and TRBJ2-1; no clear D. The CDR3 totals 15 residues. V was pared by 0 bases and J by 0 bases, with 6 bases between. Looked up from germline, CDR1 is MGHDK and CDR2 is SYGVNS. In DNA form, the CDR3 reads TGTGCCAGCAGTGAATATGGTAGCTCCTACAATGAGCAGTTCTTC. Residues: CASSEYGSSYNEQFF.

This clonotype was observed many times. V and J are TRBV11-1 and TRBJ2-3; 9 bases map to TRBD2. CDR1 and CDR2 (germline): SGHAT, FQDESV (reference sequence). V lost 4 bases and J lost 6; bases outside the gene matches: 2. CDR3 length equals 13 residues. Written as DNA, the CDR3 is TGTGCCAGCAGCTACGGGACTAGCGATACGCAGTATTTT. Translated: CASSYGTSDTQYF.

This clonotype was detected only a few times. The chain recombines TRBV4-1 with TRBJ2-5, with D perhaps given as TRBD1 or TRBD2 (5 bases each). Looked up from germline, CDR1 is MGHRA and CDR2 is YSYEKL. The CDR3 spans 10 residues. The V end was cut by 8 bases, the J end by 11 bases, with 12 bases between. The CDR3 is CASARDLQYF. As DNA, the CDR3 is TGCGCCAGCGCTAGGGACCTTCAGTACTTC.

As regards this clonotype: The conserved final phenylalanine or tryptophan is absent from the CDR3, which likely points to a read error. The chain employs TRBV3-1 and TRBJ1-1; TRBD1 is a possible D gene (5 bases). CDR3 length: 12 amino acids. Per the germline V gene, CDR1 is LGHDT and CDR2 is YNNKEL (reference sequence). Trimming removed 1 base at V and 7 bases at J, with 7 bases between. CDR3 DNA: TGTGCCAGCAGCCAAGGGGGCAGTGAAGCTTTCCTT. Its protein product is CASSQGGSEAFL.

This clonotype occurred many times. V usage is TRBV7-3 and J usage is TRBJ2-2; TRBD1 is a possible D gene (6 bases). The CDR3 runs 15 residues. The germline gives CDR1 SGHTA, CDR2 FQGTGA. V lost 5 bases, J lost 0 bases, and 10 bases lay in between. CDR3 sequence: CASSTRTANTGELFF. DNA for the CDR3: TGTGCCAGCAGCACGCGGACAGCGAACACCGGGGAGCTGTTTTTT.

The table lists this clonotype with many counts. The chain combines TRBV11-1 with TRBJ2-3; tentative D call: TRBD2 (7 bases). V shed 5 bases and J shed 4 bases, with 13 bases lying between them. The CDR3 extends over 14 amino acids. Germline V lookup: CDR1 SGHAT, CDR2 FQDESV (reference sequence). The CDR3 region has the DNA TGTGCCAGCAGCCTGGGGGGGCAGGCAGATACGCAGTATTTT. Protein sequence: CASSLGGQADTQYF.

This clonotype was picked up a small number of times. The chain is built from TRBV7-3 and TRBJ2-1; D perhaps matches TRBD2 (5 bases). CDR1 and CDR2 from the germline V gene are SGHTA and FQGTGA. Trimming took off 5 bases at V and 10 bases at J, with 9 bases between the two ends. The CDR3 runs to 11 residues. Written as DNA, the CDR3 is TGTGCCAGCAGCATGCCGGGGGAGCAGTTCTTC. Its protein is CASSMPGEQFF.

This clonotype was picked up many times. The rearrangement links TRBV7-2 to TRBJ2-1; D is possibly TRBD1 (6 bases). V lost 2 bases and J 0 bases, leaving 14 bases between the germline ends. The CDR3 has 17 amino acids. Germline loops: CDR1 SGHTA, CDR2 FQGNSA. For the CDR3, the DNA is TGTGCCAGCAGCTTATCGTATGGACAGATCTCCTACAATGAGCAGTTCTTC. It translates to CASSLSYGQISYNEQFF.

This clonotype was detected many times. The CDR3 protein is CSASIPSGSDYEQYF. In DNA form, the CDR3 reads TGCAGTGCTAGTATCCCCAGCGGGAGTGATTACGAGCAGTACTTC. V and J are TRBV20-1 and TRBJ2-7; 8 positions match TRBD2. This CDR3 comprises 15 residues. V shed 3 bases and J 4 bases; nucleotides not matched to a gene: 11. Germline V gene sequence: CDR1 DFQATT, CDR2 SNEGSKA (reference sequence).

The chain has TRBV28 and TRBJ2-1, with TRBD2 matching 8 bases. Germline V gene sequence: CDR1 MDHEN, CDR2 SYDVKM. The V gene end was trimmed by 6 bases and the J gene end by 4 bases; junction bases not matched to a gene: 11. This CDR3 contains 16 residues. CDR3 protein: CASRPAGGRSYNEQFF. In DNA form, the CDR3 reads TGTGCCAGCAGGCCTGCCGGCGGGAGGTCTTACAATGAGCAGTTCTTC.

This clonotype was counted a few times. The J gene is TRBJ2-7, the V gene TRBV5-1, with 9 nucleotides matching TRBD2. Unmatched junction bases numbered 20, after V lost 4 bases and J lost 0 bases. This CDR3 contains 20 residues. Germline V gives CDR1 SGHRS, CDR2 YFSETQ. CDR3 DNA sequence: TGCGCCAGCAGCCCCCTACTAGCGGGCCCTACCTCCCCGCACTCCTACGAGCAGTACTTC. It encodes CASSPLLAGPTSPHSYEQYF.

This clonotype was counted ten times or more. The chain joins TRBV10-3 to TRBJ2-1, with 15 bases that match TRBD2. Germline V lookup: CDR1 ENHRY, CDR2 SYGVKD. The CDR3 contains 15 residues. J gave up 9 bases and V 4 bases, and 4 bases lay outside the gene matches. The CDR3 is CAISGGLAGGGEQFF. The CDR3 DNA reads TGTGCCATCAGTGGGGGACTAGCGGGGGGCGGTGAGCAGTTCTTC.

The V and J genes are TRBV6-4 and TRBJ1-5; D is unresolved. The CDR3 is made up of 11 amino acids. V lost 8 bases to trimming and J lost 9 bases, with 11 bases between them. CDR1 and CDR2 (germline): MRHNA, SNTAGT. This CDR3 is CASQRGGPQHF. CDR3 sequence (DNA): TGTGCCAGCCAACGGGGTGGGCCCCAGCATTTT.

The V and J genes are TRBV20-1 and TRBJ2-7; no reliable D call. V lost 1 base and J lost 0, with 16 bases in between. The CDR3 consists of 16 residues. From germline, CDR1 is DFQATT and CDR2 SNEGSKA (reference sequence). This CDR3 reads CSARAAGLGNSYEQYF. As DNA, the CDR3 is TGCAGTGCTAGAGCCGCCGGATTAGGGAACTCCTACGAGCAGTACTTC.